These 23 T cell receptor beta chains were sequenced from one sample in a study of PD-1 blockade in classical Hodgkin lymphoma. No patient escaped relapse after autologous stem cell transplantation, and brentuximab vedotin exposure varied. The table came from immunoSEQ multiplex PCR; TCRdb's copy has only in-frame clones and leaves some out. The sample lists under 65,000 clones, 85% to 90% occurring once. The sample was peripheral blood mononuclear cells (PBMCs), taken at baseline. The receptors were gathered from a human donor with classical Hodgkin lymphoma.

The CDR3 DNA reads as TGTGCCAGCAGTTACCAGTGGGCCTCCGAGCAGTACTTC. Translated, it gives CASSYQWASEQYF. This rearrangement joins TRBV6-5 to TRBJ2-5, with D unresolved. The J call is in doubt because the DNA end fits TRBJ2-7 better. The CDR3 contains 13 residues. Germline lookup yields CDR1 MNHEY and CDR2 SVGAGI.

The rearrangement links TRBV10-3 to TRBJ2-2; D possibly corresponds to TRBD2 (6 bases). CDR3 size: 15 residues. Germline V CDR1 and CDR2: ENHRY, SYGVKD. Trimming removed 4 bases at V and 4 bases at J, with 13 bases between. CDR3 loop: CAISVVDGSTGELFF. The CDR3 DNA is TGTGCCATCAGTGTAGTCGACGGGAGCACCGGGGAGCTGTTTTTT.

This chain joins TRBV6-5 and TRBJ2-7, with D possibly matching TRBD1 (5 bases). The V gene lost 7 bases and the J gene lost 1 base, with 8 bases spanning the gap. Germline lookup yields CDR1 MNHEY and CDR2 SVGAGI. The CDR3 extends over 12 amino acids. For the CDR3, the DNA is TGTGCCAGCATAGACAGTTCCTACGAGCAGTACTTC. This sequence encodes CASIDSSYEQYF.

The CDR3 sequence: CASSLGTGGQPQHF. CDR3 nucleotides: TGTGCCAGCAGCTTGGGGACAGGGGGACAGCCCCAGCATTTT. This chain uses TRBV5-6 with TRBJ1-5, with 10 bases identical to TRBD1. With V trimmed by 0 bases and J by 7 bases, 1 base remained unmatched. CDR3 length: 14 residues. Germline CDR1 reads SGHDT; CDR2 reads YYEEEE.

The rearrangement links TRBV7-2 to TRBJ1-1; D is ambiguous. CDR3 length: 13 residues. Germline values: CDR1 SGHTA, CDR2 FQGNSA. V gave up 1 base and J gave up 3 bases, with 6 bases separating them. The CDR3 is CASSLGWYTEAFF. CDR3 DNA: TGTGCCAGCAGCTTAGGGTGGTACACTGAAGCTTTCTTT.

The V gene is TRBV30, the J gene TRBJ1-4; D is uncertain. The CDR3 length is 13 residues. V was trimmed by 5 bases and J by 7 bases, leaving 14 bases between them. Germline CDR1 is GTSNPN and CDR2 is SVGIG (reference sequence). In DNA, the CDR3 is TGTGCCTGGTACGGTCACAGCGCTGAAAAACTGTTTTTT. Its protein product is CAWYGHSAEKLFF.

CDR3 DNA: TGTGCCTGGAGTGTACAGGGCGGGGGTCTTGAGACCCAGTACTTC. Its translation is CAWSVQGGGLETQYF. The chain employs TRBV30 and TRBJ2-5; D might be TRBD2 (7 bases). The germline V gene has CDR1 GTSNPN and CDR2 SVGIG (reference sequence). V was clipped by 0 bases and J by 5 bases, with 16 bases between them. The CDR3 spans 15 residues. Drawing the rest from reference TRBV30 and TRBJ2-5, the complete variable domain is SQTIHQWPATLVQPVGSPLSLECTVEGTSNPNLYWYRQAAGRGLQLLFYSVGIGQISSEVPQNLSASRPQDRQFILSSKKLLLSDSGFYLCAWSVQGGGLETQYFGPGTRLLVL.

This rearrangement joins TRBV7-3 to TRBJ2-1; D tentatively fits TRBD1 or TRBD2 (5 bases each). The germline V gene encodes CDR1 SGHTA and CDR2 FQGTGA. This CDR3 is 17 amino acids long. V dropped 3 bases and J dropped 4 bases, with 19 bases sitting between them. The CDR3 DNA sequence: TGTGCCAGCAGCTTGGAGAGCTCGGGGCGTTTGTACAATGAGCAGTTCTTC. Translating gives CASSLESSGRLYNEQFF.

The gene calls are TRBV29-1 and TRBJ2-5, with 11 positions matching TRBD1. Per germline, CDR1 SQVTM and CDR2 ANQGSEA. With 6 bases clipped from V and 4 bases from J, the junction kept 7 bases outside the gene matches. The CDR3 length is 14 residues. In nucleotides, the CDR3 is TGCAGCGTGAGGGACAGGGGGTACTTAGAGACCCAGTACTTC. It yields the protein CSVRDRGYLETQYF. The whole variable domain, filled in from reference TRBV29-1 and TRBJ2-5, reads SAVISQKPSRDICQRGTSLTIQCQVDSQVTMMFWYRQQPGQSLTLIATANQGSEATYESGFVIDKFPISRPNLTFSTLTVSNMSPEDSSIYLCSVRDRGYLETQYFGPGTRLLVL.

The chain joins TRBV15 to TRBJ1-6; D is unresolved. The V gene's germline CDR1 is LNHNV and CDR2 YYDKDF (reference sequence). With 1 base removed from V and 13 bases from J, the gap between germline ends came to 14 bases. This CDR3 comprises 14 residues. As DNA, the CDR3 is TGTGCCACCAGCAGAGGTCGCGTTGAGACGCCCCTCCACTTT. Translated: CATSRGRVETPLHF. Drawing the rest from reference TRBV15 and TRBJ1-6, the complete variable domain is DAMVIQNPRYQVTQFGKPVTLSCSQTLNHNVMYWYQQKSSQAPKLLFHYYDKDFNNEADTPDNFQSRRPNTSFCFLDIRSPGLGDTAMYLCATSRGRVETPLHFGNGTRLTVT.

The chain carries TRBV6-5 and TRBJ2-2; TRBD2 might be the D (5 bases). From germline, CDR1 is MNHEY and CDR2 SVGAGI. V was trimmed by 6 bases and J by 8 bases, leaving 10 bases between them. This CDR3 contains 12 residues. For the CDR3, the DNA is TGTGCCAGCAGGAGCGGAAGGGGGGAGCTGTTTTTT. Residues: CASRSGRGELFF.

The CDR3 loop reads CASSFQLRSGELFF. The CDR3 DNA reads TGTGCCAGCAGCTTTCAGTTACGTAGCGGGGAGCTGTTTTTT. The J gene is TRBJ2-2, the V gene TRBV7-2, with D hard to call. Trimming stripped 3 bases from V and 7 bases from J, with 12 bases between. The CDR3 consists of 14 residues. Germline V gene lookup returns CDR1 SGHTA and CDR2 FQGNSA.

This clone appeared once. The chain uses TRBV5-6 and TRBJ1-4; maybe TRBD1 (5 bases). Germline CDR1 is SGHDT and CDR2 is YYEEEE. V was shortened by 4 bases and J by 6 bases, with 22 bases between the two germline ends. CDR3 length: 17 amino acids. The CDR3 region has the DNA TGTGCCAGCAGCGAAGATAGACTTGGGGGACCCGATGAAAAACTGTTTTTT. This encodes CASSEDRLGGPDEKLFF.

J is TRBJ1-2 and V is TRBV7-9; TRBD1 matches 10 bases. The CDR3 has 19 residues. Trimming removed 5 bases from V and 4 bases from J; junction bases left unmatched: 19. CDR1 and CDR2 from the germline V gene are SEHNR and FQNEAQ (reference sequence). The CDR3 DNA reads TGTGCCAGCAGCATTATGCCCCCCTCAGACAGGGGGCGACTCTATGGCTACACCTTC. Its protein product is CASSIMPPSDRGRLYGYTF.

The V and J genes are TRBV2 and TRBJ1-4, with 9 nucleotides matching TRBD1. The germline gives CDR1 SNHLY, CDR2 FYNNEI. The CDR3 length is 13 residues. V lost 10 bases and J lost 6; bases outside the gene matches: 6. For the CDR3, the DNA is TGTGCCATACTGGACAGGGGATATGAAAAACTGTTTTTT. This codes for CAILDRGYEKLFF.

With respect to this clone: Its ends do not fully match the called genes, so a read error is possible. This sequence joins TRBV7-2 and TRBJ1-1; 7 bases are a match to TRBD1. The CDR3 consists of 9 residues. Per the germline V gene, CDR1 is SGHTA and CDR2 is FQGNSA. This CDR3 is CASSLGQGF. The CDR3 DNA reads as TGTGCCAGCAGCTTAGGACAGGGTTTT.

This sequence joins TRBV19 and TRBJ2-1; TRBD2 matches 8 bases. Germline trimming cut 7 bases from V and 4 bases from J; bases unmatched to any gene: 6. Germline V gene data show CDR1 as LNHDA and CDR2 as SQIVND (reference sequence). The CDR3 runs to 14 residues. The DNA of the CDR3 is TGTGCCAGTAAGTGGCGGGGGGCTTACAATGAGCAGTTCTTC. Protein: CASKWRGAYNEQFF. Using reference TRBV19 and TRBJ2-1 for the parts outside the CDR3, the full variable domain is DGGITQSPKYLFRKEGQNVTLSCEQNLNHDAMYWYRQDPGQGLRLIYYSQIVNDFQKGDIAEGYSVSREKKESFPLTVTSAQKNPTAFYLCASKWRGAYNEQFFGPGTRLTVL.

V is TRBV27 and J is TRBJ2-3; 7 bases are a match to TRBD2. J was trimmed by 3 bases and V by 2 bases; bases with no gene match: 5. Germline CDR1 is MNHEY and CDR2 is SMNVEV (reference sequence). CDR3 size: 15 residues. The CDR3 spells CASSLAGTTTDTQYF. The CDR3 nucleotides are TGTGCCAGCAGTTTAGCAGGGACTACGACAGATACGCAGTATTTT.

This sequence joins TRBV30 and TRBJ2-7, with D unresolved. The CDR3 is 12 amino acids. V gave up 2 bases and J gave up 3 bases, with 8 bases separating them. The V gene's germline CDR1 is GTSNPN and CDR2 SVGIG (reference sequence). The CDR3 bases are TGTGCCTGGAGTACGACTGTCTACGAGCAGTACTTC. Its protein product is CAWSTTVYEQYF.

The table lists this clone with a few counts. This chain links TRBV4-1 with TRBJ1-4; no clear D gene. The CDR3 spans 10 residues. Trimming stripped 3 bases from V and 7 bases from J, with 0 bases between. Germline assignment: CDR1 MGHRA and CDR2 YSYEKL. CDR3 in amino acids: CASSHEKLFF. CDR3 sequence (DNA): TGCGCCAGCAGCCATGAAAAACTGTTTTTT.

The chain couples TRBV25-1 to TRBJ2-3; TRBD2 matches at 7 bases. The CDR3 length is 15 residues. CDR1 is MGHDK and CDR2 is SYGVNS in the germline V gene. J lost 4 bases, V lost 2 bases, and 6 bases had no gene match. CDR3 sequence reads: CASSELASGADTQYF. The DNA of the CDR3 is TGTGCCAGCAGTGAACTGGCTAGCGGAGCAGATACGCAGTATTTT.

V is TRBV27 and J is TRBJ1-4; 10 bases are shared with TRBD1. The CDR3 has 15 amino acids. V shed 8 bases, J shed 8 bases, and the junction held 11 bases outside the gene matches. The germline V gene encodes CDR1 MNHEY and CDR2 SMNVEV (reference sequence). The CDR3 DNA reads TGTGCCAGCGGGGTATATGGACAGGGGGAAGAAAAACTGTTTTTT. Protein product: CASGVYGQGEEKLFF.

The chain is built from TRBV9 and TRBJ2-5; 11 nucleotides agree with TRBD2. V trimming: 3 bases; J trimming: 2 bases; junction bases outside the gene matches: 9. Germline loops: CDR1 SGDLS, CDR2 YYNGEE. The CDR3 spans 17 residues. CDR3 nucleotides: TGTGCCAGCAGCGGTAGCGGGGGGGCTAGGGATCAAGAGACCCAGTACTTC. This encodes CASSGSGGARDQETQYF.